One and the same sample provided the 5 T cell receptor beta chains below, sequenced in a study of blood T cells in healthy people across ages. For the second PCR, which ran for about 7 to 11 cycles, a sample-barcoded 5' primer and a J-beta primer mix were used. TCRdb ran MiXCR on the 5' RACE reads and lists one entry per CDR3 protein. The table shows about 650,000 distinct CDR3 sequences, with roughly half occurring only once. The sequenced sample was blood. These receptors were taken from a woman aged 80 or older in good health.

The chain carries TRBV27 and TRBJ2-7; D gene ambiguous. The J call could be wrong; TRBJ2-5 is a better fit for the DNA end. The CDR3 runs 13 residues. The V gene's germline CDR1 is MNHEY and CDR2 SMNVEV (reference sequence). The CDR3 protein is CASSLSLKETQYF. The CDR3 DNA follows: TGTGCCAGCAGTTTATCTCTTAAGGAGACCCAGTACTTC.

The sample holds many counts of this clonotype. The chain has TRBV20-1 and TRBJ2-3, with TRBD2 identical over 12 bases. This CDR3 comprises 14 residues. Trimming at V came to 3 bases and at J to 4 bases, leaving 2 bases not matched to a gene. Germline V CDR1 and CDR2: DFQATT, SNEGSKA (reference sequence). CDR3 loop: CSASPSGRADTQYF. The DNA for the CDR3 is TGCAGTGCTAGTCCTAGCGGGAGGGCAGATACGCAGTATTTT.

In this sample, this clonotype turned up many times. CDR3: CASSLGLSSTDTQYF. Here the CDR3 DNA reads TGTGCCAGCAGCCTGGGACTGTCTAGCACAGATACGCAGTATTTT. The chain uses TRBV7-3 and TRBJ2-3, with D possibly matching TRBD2 (6 bases). V lost 5 bases and J lost 0, with 12 bases in between. Germline loops: CDR1 SGHTA, CDR2 FQGTGA. This CDR3 is built from 15 residues.

Worth noting for this clonotype: A clone one base away is much larger, so this may be a read error. This chain uses TRBV12-3 or TRBV12-4 with TRBJ2-7, with D hard to call. CDR3 length equals 15 residues. The CDR3 nucleotides are TGTGCCTGCAGTTTTGGTAATTCGTTCTCCTACGAGCAGTACTTC. It specifies CACSFGNSFSYEQYF.

CDR3 bases: TGTGCCAGCAGCTTAGTGAGCCCCGGCAATCAGCCCCAGCATTTT. Amino acid sequence: CASSLVSPGNQPQHF. This sequence joins TRBV7-2 and TRBJ1-5; D is undetermined. Per the germline V gene, CDR1 is SGHTA and CDR2 is FQGNSA. This CDR3 spans 15 amino acids. The V gene lost 1 base and the J gene lost 2 bases, with 9 bases spanning the gap.